These T cell receptor beta chains were read from a single sample in a study of early T cells in non-severe SARS-CoV-2 infection. TCRdb re-analysed the 5' RACE reads in MiXCR, keeping a single row per CDR3 protein. The sample records tens of thousands of distinct CDR3 sequences, around 9.3% being singletons. The sequenced sample consisted of whole blood. Receptor source: an adult who was a healthcare worker with PCR-confirmed SARS-CoV-2 infection or an uninfected control (not recorded which). The CDR3 runs from the conserved cysteine through the conserved F or W. D genes are given only for firm matches. Clone size is shown for a subset of rows, as once, few, many or a class of expanded clone.

length,V,J,D,size,CDR3,DNA
15,TRBV27,TRBJ1-3,.,.,CASSPMRGRGNTIYF,TGTGCCAGCAGTCCCATGCGAGGACGGGGAAACACCATATATTTT
16,TRBV29-1,TRBJ2-3,.,.,CSVNRPGGRGTDTQYF,TGCAGCGTCAACCGTCCCGGGGGTAGGGGCACAGATACGCAGTATTTT
18,TRBV21-1,TRBJ1-1,.,many,CASSKTASGDRVTTEAFF,TGTGCCAGCAGCAAAACCGCGTCGGGGGACAGGGTTACCACTGAAGCTTTCTTT
16,TRBV4-3,TRBJ2-5,.,few,CASSQGSVGSQETQYF,TGCGCCAGCAGCCAAGGGTCAGTGGGGTCCCAAGAGACCCAGTACTTC
13,TRBV20-1,TRBJ2-1,TRBD1,.,CSASTGVRGEQFF,TGCAGTGCTAGTACAGGGGTGAGGGGTGAGCAGTTCTTC
14,TRBV14,TRBJ2-3,.,few,CASSGRQPTDTQYF,TGTGCCAGCAGCGGCCGACAGCCGACAGATACGCAGTATTTT
11,TRBV9,TRBJ2-3,.,many,CASSRMDTQYF,TGTGCCAGCAGTAGGATGGATACGCAGTATTTT
15,TRBV13,TRBJ2-2,.,many,CASSLESTGPGELFF,TGTGCCAGCAGCTTAGAATCAACTGGGCCCGGGGAGCTGTTTTTT
13,TRBV12-3/TRBV12-4,TRBJ1-2,.,many,CASSFGQGNGYTF,TGTGCCAGCAGTTTTGGGCAGGGGAATGGCTACACCTTC
14,TRBV11-2,TRBJ1-5,.,many,CAMPGSPSSRPQHF,TGTGCCATGCCTGGCAGCCCCTCCTCAAGGCCCCAGCATTTT
14,TRBV6-5,TRBJ2-7,TRBD1,many,CASSYGTGIYEQYF,TGTGCCAGCAGTTACGGGACAGGGATTTACGAGCAGTACTTC
14,TRBV6-2/TRBV6-3,TRBJ2-1,.,.,CASSTPWTDNEQFF,TGTGCCAGCAGTACCCCTTGGACAGACAATGAGCAGTTCTTC
13,TRBV29-1,TRBJ1-5,TRBD1,few,CSVLDRGDQPQHF,TGCAGCGTCCTCGACAGGGGGGATCAGCCCCAGCATTTT
16,TRBV6-6,TRBJ2-5,.,many,CASSYQPWQRQETQYF,TGTGCCAGCAGTTACCAACCCTGGCAGCGGCAAGAGACCCAGTACTTC
20,TRBV14,TRBJ2-7,TRBD2,many,CASSQDFSGTSGRATGEQYF,TGTGCCAGCAGCCAAGATTTTTCCGGGACTAGCGGGAGGGCGACTGGCGAGCAGTACTTC
14,TRBV12-3/TRBV12-4,TRBJ2-7,TRBD1,.,CASRRGQGAREQYF,TGTGCCAGCAGGCGGGGACAGGGGGCGCGCGAGCAGTACTTC
14,TRBV29-1,TRBJ2-2,.,.,CSVVLDRNTGELFF,TGCAGCGTTGTTCTGGACAGGAACACCGGGGAGCTGTTTTTT
15,TRBV5-1,TRBJ2-1,TRBD1,many,CASSFAGGGINEQFF,TGCGCCAGCAGCTTCGCAGGGGGCGGAATCAATGAGCAGTTCTTC
13,TRBV20-1,TRBJ1-4,.,.,CSARGRGQEKLFF,TGCAGTGCTAGAGGTCGTGGACAGGAAAAACTGTTTTTT
14,TRBV29-1,TRBJ1-1,.,.,CSVGSWAQNTEAFF,TGCAGCGTCGGCTCGTGGGCCCAGAACACTGAAGCTTTCTTT
15,TRBV7-9,TRBJ2-7,.,few,CASSLAAVPPYEQYF,TGTGCCAGCAGCTTAGCAGCGGTACCCCCCTACGAGCAGTACTTC
16,TRBV7-2,TRBJ2-1,.,many,CASSLARGKVIYEQFF,TGTGCCAGCAGCTTAGCTCGCGGGAAGGTAATCTATGAGCAGTTCTTC
14,TRBV7-9,TRBJ2-5,.,few,CASSHTGRQETQYF,TGTGCCAGCAGCCACACGGGAAGACAAGAGACCCAGTACTTC
15,TRBV2,TRBJ1-1,.,.,CASSESGVENTEAFF,TGTGCCAGCAGTGAGTCAGGGGTGGAGAACACTGAAGCTTTCTTT
14,TRBV7-2,TRBJ2-7,.,many,CASGFGGSSYEQYF,TGTGCCAGCGGCTTTGGTGGGAGCTCCTACGAGCAGTACTTC
13,TRBV29-1,TRBJ2-3,.,.,CSVEAGGVDTQYF,TGCAGCGTTGAAGCCGGGGGCGTAGATACGCAGTATTTT
18,TRBV12-5,TRBJ2-7,TRBD1,many,CASGRRHRGRGVCNEQYF,TGTGCTAGTGGACGCAGACACAGGGGTCGGGGCGTTTGCAACGAGCAGTACTTC
13,TRBV5-1,TRBJ1-2,.,many,CASSPRTERGYTF,TGCGCCAGCAGCCCGAGGACGGAACGCGGCTACACCTTC
17,TRBV7-8,TRBJ1-4,TRBD1,.,CASSFGTGAQSGEKLFF,TGTGCCAGCAGCTTTGGGACAGGGGCCCAGAGCGGTGAAAAACTGTTTTTT
16,TRBV6-2/TRBV6-3,TRBJ2-7,TRBD2,few,CASSYSRLAGGGEQYF,TGTGCCAGCAGTTACTCTAGACTAGCGGGAGGCGGCGAGCAGTACTTC
15,TRBV29-1,TRBJ2-2,.,.,CSASASGRMTGELFF,TGCAGCGCATCTGCCTCGGGTAGAATGACCGGGGAGCTGTTTTTT
13,TRBV29-1,TRBJ2-5,.,.,CSVDFRVGGTQYF,TGCAGCGTGGACTTCAGGGTGGGGGGGACCCAGTACTTC
14,TRBV10-2,TRBJ2-4,.,many,CASSSLLAKNIQYF,TGCGCCAGCAGTTCCCTACTAGCCAAAAACATTCAGTACTTC